The 30 T cell receptor beta chains below were found in one sample sequenced in a study of T cells in Graves' hyperthyroidism and ophthalmopathy (dated by TCRdb to between 2018 and 2021). Library method: multiplex PCR. The sequencing machine was an Illumina HiSeq 2000. The TCR beta CDR3 regions were amplified from RNA transcripts. The first round of RT-PCR for the TCR CDR3 was performed with the HTBI primer set and the Qiagen OneStep RT-PCR kit. TCRdb handled the public reads itself, with Q25 trimming in fastp and clone calling in MiXCR, and kept productive beta chains. Each CDR3 protein appears once, grouped with its most common genes and DNA. Across this sample there are fewer than 300,000 distinct CDR3 sequences, with nearly 15% seen only once. Of the sample, over 30% is held by the ten largest clones. The sample consisted of blood. All receptors derive from a woman between 45 and 60 years old with Graves' hyperthyroidism that later progressed to Graves' ophthalmopathy.

Notes on this clonotype: A read error may produce the germline difference seen at one junction end. V and J are TRBV3-1 and TRBJ2-2, with TRBD2 matching over 12 bases. The CDR3 has 19 amino acids. Per the germline V gene, CDR1 is LGHDT and CDR2 is YNNKEL (reference sequence). CDR3 sequence reads: CASSQLPLAGGPNTGEPFF. For the CDR3, the DNA is TGTGCCAGCAGCCAATTACCCCTAGCGGGAGGGCCGAACACCGGGGAGCCGTTTTTT.

This clonotype has only a few counts. The J gene is TRBJ2-6, the V gene TRBV5-1; no reliable D call. The CDR3 is made up of 14 amino acids. Germline V lookup: CDR1 SGHRS, CDR2 YFSETQ. Trimming removed 8 bases at V and 0 bases at J, with 9 bases between. CDR3 amino acids: CASKSLSGANVLTF. DNA of the CDR3: TGCGCCAGTAAATCCCTCTCTGGGGCCAACGTCCTGACTTTC.

The chain links TRBV7-3 to TRBJ2-2; possibly TRBD2 for D (6 bases). CDR1 is SGHTA, CDR2 FQGTGA, per germline. V dropped 3 bases and J dropped 3 bases, with 11 bases sitting between them. The CDR3 is 15 residues long. The CDR3 here is CASSFLPSDTGELFF. The CDR3 DNA is TGTGCCAGCAGCTTTCTCCCTAGCGACACCGGGGAGCTGTTTTTT.

This clonotype has ten or more counts. CDR3 in amino acids: CSAAGQGQVGYTF. CDR3 bases: TGCAGTGCAGCTGGACAGGGCCAGGTTGGCTACACCTTC. This chain uses TRBV20-1 with TRBJ1-2; 8 bases map to TRBD1. Germline lookup yields CDR1 DFQATT and CDR2 SNEGSKA (reference sequence). V was pared by 6 bases and J by 7 bases, with 10 bases of the junction left unmatched. This CDR3 is 13 amino acids long.

This clonotype was recorded many times. The V gene is TRBV20-1, the J gene TRBJ2-7; D gene uncertain. Germline V gene lookup returns CDR1 DFQATT and CDR2 SNEGSKA (reference sequence). The CDR3 is 13 amino acids. Trimming stripped 3 bases from V and 2 bases from J, with 11 bases between. The CDR3 DNA reads as TGCAGTGCTAGTCGTTATTTGCCCTACGAGCAGTACTTC. Translation: CSASRYLPYEQYF.

V is TRBV7-2 and J is TRBJ1-1, with 7 bases matching TRBD1. Unmatched junction bases numbered 3, after V lost 6 bases and J lost 5 bases. The CDR3 is 12 residues long. From germline, CDR1 is SGHTA and CDR2 FQGNSA. The CDR3 coding sequence is TGTGCCAGCAGGTTACAGGGGACTGAAGCTTTCTTT. Translating gives CASRLQGTEAFF.

Many counts were recorded for this clonotype. This rearrangement joins TRBV28 to TRBJ2-7; weak D call: TRBD2 (6 bases). Germline V gene data show CDR1 as MDHEN and CDR2 as SYDVKM. The V and J ends lost 7 bases and 4 bases respectively, with 23 bases between them. The CDR3 loop spans 16 amino acids. This chain's CDR3 is CASNFKRGRGRYEQYF. The DNA of the CDR3 is TGTGCCAGCAATTTCAAACGGGGACGGGGGAGGTACGAGCAGTACTTC.

Many counts were recorded for this clonotype. V and J are TRBV30 and TRBJ1-2, with a weak D call TRBD1 (5 bases). This CDR3 contains 12 residues. Per germline, CDR1 GTSNPN and CDR2 SVGIG (reference sequence). V lost 4 bases to trimming and J lost 6 bases, with 12 bases between them. The CDR3 here is CAWNSQGDGYTF. CDR3 DNA sequence: TGTGCCTGGAATAGCCAGGGAGATGGCTACACCTTC.

As regards this clonotype: With a much larger clone just one base away, this may be a read error. The rearrangement joins TRBV27 to TRBJ2-7; no definite D call. CDR1 and CDR2 (germline): MNHEY, SMNVEV (reference sequence). There are 14 residues in the CDR3. V was pared by 7 bases and J by 4 bases, with 17 bases between. Here the CDR3 reads CASMDVRGRYEQYF. As DNA, the CDR3 is TGTGCCAGCATGGATGTTCGAGGCCGGTACGAGCAGTACTTC.

Ten or more counts support this clonotype. The chain uses TRBV6-1 and TRBJ1-1; 7 nucleotides align to TRBD1. The CDR3 length is 13 residues. Germline V lookup: CDR1 MNHNS, CDR2 SASEGT. V was clipped by 1 base and J by 11 bases; unmatched bases: 7. CDR3 loop: CASSEEDGQVAFF. The CDR3 nucleotides read TGTGCCAGCAGTGAAGAGGACGGACAGGTGGCTTTCTTT.

This clonotype was seen more than once but under ten times. The CDR3 sequence: CAARQGAGEAFF. In DNA form, the CDR3 reads TGCGCCGCCCGACAGGGGGCCGGTGAAGCTTTCTTT. The V and J genes are TRBV5-1 and TRBJ1-1; TRBD1 aligns across 10 bases. V was clipped by 10 bases and J by 7 bases; unmatched bases: 7. Per germline, CDR1 SGHRS and CDR2 YFSETQ. The CDR3 is 12 residues long.

This clonotype has at least ten counts. V usage is TRBV24-1 and J usage is TRBJ2-1; 7 nucleotides align to TRBD1. Germline CDR1 is KGHDR and CDR2 is SFDVKD. Trimming removed 10 bases from V and 3 bases from J; junction bases left unmatched: 8. The CDR3 spans 14 residues. CDR3 nucleotide sequence: TGTGCCACTGAGGCCGGGACAGACTACAATGAGCAGTTCTTC. Its translation: CATEAGTDYNEQFF.

This chain links TRBV5-6 with TRBJ1-5; D unresolved. Germline loops: CDR1 SGHDT, CDR2 YYEEEE. The ends were cut back, 1 base at V and 0 bases at J, with 5 bases in the middle. CDR3 length: 14 amino acids. CDR3 residues: CASSLTSSNQPQHF. The CDR3 DNA follows: TGTGCCAGCAGCTTGACAAGTAGCAATCAGCCCCAGCATTTT.

This clonotype has ten or more counts. This chain connects TRBV6-1 to TRBJ1-1; TRBD1 aligns across 7 bases. Per the germline V gene, CDR1 is MNHNS and CDR2 is SASEGT. V dropped 5 bases and J dropped 0; count of bases not matched to a gene: 6. The CDR3 is made up of 15 amino acids. DNA of the CDR3: TGTGCCAGCAGTTCGCGACAGGGTATGAACACTGAAGCTTTCTTT. It yields the protein CASSSRQGMNTEAFF.

This clonotype has ten or more counts. This chain uses TRBV10-3 with TRBJ1-1; possible D gene TRBD1, 6 bases. CDR1 is ENHRY, CDR2 SYGVKD, per germline. V gave up 1 base and J gave up 7 bases, with 16 bases separating them. The CDR3 loop spans 15 amino acids. The CDR3 bases are TGTGCCATCAGTGAGTTCCAGGGGTTGGTAGGTGAAGCTTTCTTT. Protein: CAISEFQGLVGEAFF.

The table lists this clonotype with many counts. The gene calls are TRBV28 and TRBJ2-7; D is ambiguous. Per germline, CDR1 MDHEN and CDR2 SYDVKM. V was clipped by 3 bases and J by 0 bases, with 18 bases between them. CDR3 length: 17 residues. The CDR3 sequence: CASSFPRGSLSSYEQYF. In nucleotides, the CDR3 is TGTGCCAGCAGTTTTCCGAGAGGCTCCCTCAGCTCCTACGAGCAGTACTTC.

This clonotype has a count of ten or more. This chain uses TRBV4-2 with TRBJ1-4; D unresolved. In germline, CDR1 is LGHNA, CDR2 YNFKEQ. V dropped 2 bases and J dropped 8 bases, with 12 bases sitting between them. The CDR3 is 14 residues long. CDR3 sequence reads: CASSQPRGGEKLFF. The CDR3 DNA reads as TGTGCCAGCAGCCAACCCCGGGGTGGGGAAAAACTGTTTTTT.

V is TRBV25-1 and J is TRBJ1-2; 8 bases match TRBD1. This CDR3 spans 15 amino acids. V dropped 1 base and J dropped 8; count of bases not matched to a gene: 9. The germline V gene has CDR1 MGHDK and CDR2 SYGVNS. The CDR3 nucleotides read TGTGCCAGCAGTGAATCCCCTCTGGACAGGGTGGGCTACACCTTC. This codes for CASSESPLDRVGYTF.

This clonotype was recorded many times. The gene calls are TRBV9 and TRBJ1-5; TRBD1 matches at 8 bases. Germline V gene data show CDR1 as SGDLS and CDR2 as YYNGEE. This CDR3 contains 15 residues. J gave up 5 bases and V 4 bases, and 8 bases lay outside the gene matches. In DNA, the CDR3 is TGTGCCAGCAGCCCTAGCCCGACAGGGGATCAGCCCCAGCATTTT. Amino acid sequence: CASSPSPTGDQPQHF.

Ten or more counts support this clonotype. The V call is TRBV5-1, the J call TRBJ2-2; no reliable D call. Germline CDR1 reads SGHRS; CDR2 reads YFSETQ. The V and J ends lost 0 bases and 0 bases respectively, with 12 bases between them. This CDR3 is built from 17 residues. Written as DNA, the CDR3 is TGCGCCAGCAGCTTGGTCGCAGGCGGCGCGAACACCGGGGAGCTGTTTTTT. Protein sequence: CASSLVAGGANTGELFF. The full variable domain, in which reference TRBV5-1 and TRBJ2-2 provide the parts outside the CDR3, is KAGVTQTPRYLIKTRGQQVTLSCSPISGHRSVSWYQQTPGQGLQFLFEYFSETQRNKGNFPGRFSGRQFSNSRSEMNVSTLELGDSALYLCASSLVAGGANTGELFFGEGSRLTVL.

J is TRBJ2-4 and V is TRBV20-1; D is unresolved. The CDR3 runs 14 residues. Trimming shortened V by 6 bases and J by 1 base, and 13 bases separated the two germline ends. Germline V gene sequence: CDR1 DFQATT, CDR2 SNEGSKA (reference sequence). CDR3: CSALTVEAKNIQYF. CDR3 DNA sequence: TGCAGTGCGTTGACCGTAGAGGCCAAAAACATTCAGTACTTC.

At least ten counts were recorded for this clonotype. The gene calls are TRBV20-1 and TRBJ2-3, with D possibly matching TRBD2 (7 bases). V dropped 6 bases and J dropped 5 bases, with 18 bases sitting between them. This CDR3 is 14 amino acids long. CDR1 is DFQATT and CDR2 is SNEGSKA in the germline V gene (reference sequence). Here the CDR3 DNA reads TGCAGTGCCCCCGCCGGGGGGCAAGAAGATACGCAGTATTTT. It encodes CSAPAGGQEDTQYF.

This clonotype was recorded many times. The chain links TRBV5-1 to TRBJ2-1, with D uncertain. V dropped 0 bases and J dropped 7 bases, with 8 bases sitting between them. CDR1 is SGHRS, CDR2 YFSETQ, per germline. The CDR3 contains 13 residues. The CDR3 sequence is CASSLEQINEQFF. CDR3 DNA sequence: TGCGCCAGCAGCTTGGAACAGATAAATGAGCAGTTCTTC.

The genes are TRBV27 and TRBJ1-1; D uncertain. CDR1 and CDR2 from the germline V gene are MNHEY and SMNVEV (reference sequence). The CDR3 is 15 residues long. Trimming removed 7 bases at V and 0 bases at J, with 15 bases between. The CDR3 region is CASNPSGPLNTEAFF. In nucleotides, the CDR3 is TGTGCCAGCAATCCCTCCGGACCGTTGAACACTGAAGCTTTCTTT.

This clonotype was observed many times. This sequence joins TRBV7-2 and TRBJ2-7, with D tentatively TRBD1 (6 bases). V was trimmed by 5 bases and J by 4 bases, leaving 24 bases between them. The germline gives CDR1 SGHTA, CDR2 FQGNSA. The CDR3 is 17 residues long. Written as DNA, the CDR3 is TGTGCCAGCAGCGGGGGCCCCTTAGCGTCGAGTCGGTACGAGCAGTACTTC. It translates to CASSGGPLASSRYEQYF.

This clonotype was counted many times. The V and J genes are TRBV7-9 and TRBJ2-1; weak D call: TRBD2 (5 bases). Trimming pared 0 bases from V and 10 bases from J, leaving 10 bases between. The CDR3 spans 13 residues. The germline V gene has CDR1 SEHNR and CDR2 FQNEAQ (reference sequence). The CDR3 loop reads CASSLAQWREQFF. The CDR3 region has the DNA TGTGCCAGCAGCTTAGCACAATGGAGGGAGCAGTTCTTC.

This clonotype was counted ten times or more. The rearrangement uses TRBV3-1 and TRBJ1-2; 11 bases match TRBD1. Germline CDR1 reads LGHDT; CDR2 reads YNNKEL (reference sequence). V lost 8 bases and J lost 3; bases outside the gene matches: 2. This CDR3 has 13 amino acids. The CDR3 reads CASGTGGDYGYTF. The CDR3 coding sequence is TGTGCCAGCGGGACAGGGGGGGACTATGGCTACACCTTC.

At least ten counts were recorded for this clonotype. V and J are TRBV5-1 and TRBJ1-4, with D possibly TRBD1 on 6 matching bases. The CDR3 totals 15 residues. Trimming took off 4 bases at V and 4 bases at J, with 14 bases between the two ends. From germline, CDR1 is SGHRS and CDR2 YFSETQ. The CDR3, as DNA: TGCGCCAGCAGCCCCGTTCAGGGGAATAATGAAAAACTGTTTTTT. Protein: CASSPVQGNNEKLFF.

Ten or more counts support this clonotype. This chain joins TRBV29-1 and TRBJ2-3; 8 bases map to TRBD1. The CDR3 is made up of 13 amino acids. V lost 0 bases to trimming and J lost 4 bases; unmatched junction nucleotides: 0. Germline V CDR1 and CDR2: SQVTM, ANQGSEA. CDR3 bases: TGCAGCGTTGAAGACAGGGGGCCAGATACGCAGTATTTT. Translation: CSVEDRGPDTQYF.

V usage is TRBV5-1 and J usage is TRBJ2-2; 10 nucleotides agree with TRBD2. The CDR3 length is 16 residues. The germline V gene encodes CDR1 SGHRS and CDR2 YFSETQ. After removal of 0 bases from V and 7 bases from J, the junction contained 6 bases not matched to a gene. CDR3 sequence reads: CASSLALAGDGGELFF. DNA for the CDR3: TGCGCCAGCAGCTTGGCCCTAGCGGGAGATGGCGGGGAGCTGTTTTTT.